This T cell receptor beta chain appears in the sequencing data of a study of CD8 T cells in Susac syndrome. Reverse transcription used about 0.45 to 1 ug RNA and random hexamers. Using its own MiXCR run on the immunoSEQ multiplex PCR reads, TCRdb lists one record per CDR3 protein. In the table there are 300,000 or so distinct CDR3 sequences, about 92% of which are singletons. The germline V gene encodes CDR1 GTSNPN and CDR2 SVGIG (reference sequence). The length of the CDR3 is 14 residues. J gave up 4 bases and V 5 bases, and 5 bases lay outside the gene matches. The sequenced material came from CD4+ T cells from PBMCs. This chain links TRBV30 with TRBJ2-2; 9 bases line up with TRBD1. The sequence came from a human donor with multiple sclerosis. The CDR3 here is CAWAQGAVTGELFF. The CDR3 nucleotides are TGTGCCTGGGCACAGGGGGCGGTCACCGGGGAGCTGTTTTTT.